The 30 T cell receptor beta chains presented below share a single source sample, sequenced in a study of shared clonotypes between healthy human individuals. Some clones are missing from TCRdb's copy, which holds only in-frame ones; the method was immunoSEQ multiplex PCR. The sample carries around 500,000 clones, roughly 83% recorded once. The sequencing input was PBMCs. These receptor sequences come from a woman aged 40 to 50 in good health. Some clones in this sample may be carry-over from other donors' samples.

The chain links TRBV7-6 to TRBJ1-4, with D possibly TRBD1 on 6 matching bases. Between the trimmed V and J ends, which lost 3 bases and 0 bases, there was a span of 14 bases. Germline lookup yields CDR1 SGHVS and CDR2 FNYEAQ. The CDR3 is 17 residues long. For the CDR3, the DNA is TGTGCCAGCAGCTTGTCAGGGGACCTTACAACTAATGAAAAACTGTTTTTT. Encoded protein: CASSLSGDLTTNEKLFF.

The rearrangement uses TRBV5-4 and TRBJ2-5; D unresolved. The DNA end is more similar to TRBJ2-7, so the J call may be wrong. The germline CDR1 and CDR2 sequences are SGHNT and YYREEE (reference sequence). There are 14 residues in the CDR3. The CDR3 bases are TGTGCCAGCAGCCTAGGGCACGGAAGCTACGAGCAGTACTTC. Translating gives CASSLGHGSYEQYF.

This clone has only one observation. Here the CDR3 reads CASRRLGRSGELFF. The CDR3 DNA is TGTGCCAGCAGGCGACTAGGTCGGTCCGGGGAGCTGTTTTTT. The V gene is TRBV4-2, the J gene TRBJ2-2; weak D call: TRBD2 (6 bases). Trimming took off 6 bases at V and 6 bases at J, with 14 bases between the two ends. The CDR3 is 14 residues long. The germline gives CDR1 LGHNA, CDR2 YNFKEQ.

V usage is TRBV18 and J usage is TRBJ2-5; 8 bases are shared with TRBD2. V shed 2 bases and J 4 bases; nucleotides not matched to a gene: 6. CDR3 length: 15 residues. Germline CDR1 reads KGHSH; CDR2 reads LQKENI. As DNA, the CDR3 is TGTGCCAGCTCACCAACTTACGGGAGGGGAGAGACCCAGTACTTC. As protein: CASSPTYGRGETQYF.

The rearrangement joins TRBV5-4 to TRBJ1-1; possibly TRBD1 for D (5 bases). The CDR3 totals 15 residues. Germline V CDR1 and CDR2: SGHNT, YYREEE (reference sequence). V lost 4 bases and J lost 0, with 13 bases in between. CDR3 loop: CASSATETMNTEAFF. In DNA, the CDR3 is TGTGCCAGCAGCGCGACAGAGACAATGAACACTGAAGCTTTCTTT. Full variable domain (outside the CDR3, taken from reference TRBV5-4 and TRBJ1-1): ETGVTQSPTHLIKTRGQQVTLRCSSQSGHNTVSWYQQALGQGPQFIFQYYREEENGRGNFPPRFSGLQFPNYSSELNVNALELDDSALYLCASSATETMNTEAFFGQGTRLTVV.

The chain joins TRBV5-1 to TRBJ2-5; TRBD2 matches 9 bases. There are 17 residues in the CDR3. Germline CDR1 and CDR2: SGHRS and YFSETQ. V trimming: 0 bases; J trimming: 3 bases; junction bases outside the gene matches: 9. The CDR3 loop is CASSLALAGRFEETQYF. CDR3 nucleotides: TGCGCCAGCAGCTTGGCCCTAGCGGGAAGGTTTGAAGAGACCCAGTACTTC.

A few counts support this clone. The rearrangement links TRBV4-1 to TRBJ1-2; no definite D call. The V end lost 1 base, the J end lost 4 bases, and 19 bases lay between the germline ends. The CDR3 length is 17 residues. The V gene's germline CDR1 is MGHRA and CDR2 YSYEKL. The CDR3 here is CASSQVEGAGIGYGYTF. DNA for the CDR3: TGCGCCAGCAGCCAAGTGGAAGGAGCGGGCATTGGCTATGGCTACACCTTC.

In its sample, this clone was seen once. The gene calls are TRBV5-1 and TRBJ2-2; D gene uncertain. Per germline, CDR1 SGHRS and CDR2 YFSETQ. V lost 0 bases and J lost 5, with 8 bases in between. The CDR3 is 14 amino acids. DNA of the CDR3: TGCGCCAGCAGCTTGGGAGCTGGGACCGGGGAGCTGTTTTTT. As protein: CASSLGAGTGELFF.

V usage is TRBV7-6 and J usage is TRBJ1-1; no clear D. Germline V lookup: CDR1 SGHVS, CDR2 FNYEAQ. This CDR3 region has 15 residues. Between the trimmed V and J ends, which lost 2 bases and 2 bases, there was a span of 12 bases. The CDR3 nucleotides read TGTGCCAGCAGCTTATACGCAGATACCAACACTGAAGCTTTCTTT. This sequence encodes CASSLYADTNTEAFF.

The rearrangement links TRBV10-2 to TRBJ2-7, with a tentative D call TRBD1 (5 bases). The CDR3 length is 14 residues. The V end lost 2 bases, the J end lost 6 bases, and 14 bases lay between the germline ends. Germline CDR1 is WSHSY and CDR2 is SAAADI. CDR3 DNA: TGCGCCAGCAGTGAGGGGCGGACATTTCGCGAGCAGTACTTC. Protein product: CASSEGRTFREQYF.

This chain joins TRBV2 and TRBJ2-7, with 10 positions matching TRBD2. The length of the CDR3 is 14 residues. V was pared by 3 bases and J by 5 bases, with 4 bases of the junction left unmatched. Per the germline V gene, CDR1 is SNHLY and CDR2 is FYNNEI. CDR3 region: CASSDGTSAHEQYF. The CDR3 DNA reads TGTGCCAGCAGTGATGGGACTAGCGCCCACGAGCAGTACTTC.

The chain has TRBV7-7 and TRBJ2-7, with 7 bases fitting TRBD1. CDR1 is SSHAT and CDR2 is FNYEAQ in the germline V gene (reference sequence). Germline trimming cut 5 bases from V and 7 bases from J; bases unmatched to any gene: 2. The CDR3 is 11 amino acids. As DNA, the CDR3 is TGTGCCAGCAGCCTCAGGGGGGAGCAGTACTTC. Encoded protein: CASSLRGEQYF.

V is TRBV2 and J is TRBJ2-7, with 10 bases aligning to TRBD2. Per germline, CDR1 SNHLY and CDR2 FYNNEI. The CDR3 is 13 amino acids. With V trimmed by 6 bases and J by 9 bases, 8 bases remained unmatched. The CDR3 here is CASSGLAEGGQYF. Written as DNA, the CDR3 is TGTGCCAGCAGCGGACTAGCGGAAGGCGGGCAGTACTTC.

This clone was counted only a few times. The V gene is TRBV15, the J gene TRBJ2-7; D remains unclear. Germline CDR1 is LNHNV and CDR2 is YYDKDF (reference sequence). The CDR3 totals 15 residues. The V end was cut by 2 bases, the J end by 5 bases, with 16 bases between. CDR3 region: CATSRPQASRNEQYF. In DNA, the CDR3 is TGTGCCACCAGCAGACCCCAAGCCAGTCGTAACGAGCAGTACTTC. Variable domain in full (rest from reference TRBV15 and TRBJ2-7): DAMVIQNPRYQVTQFGKPVTLSCSQTLNHNVMYWYQQKSSQAPKLLFHYYDKDFNNEADTPDNFQSRRPNTSFCFLDIRSPGLGDTAMYLCATSRPQASRNEQYFGPGTRLTVT.

V and J are TRBV27 and TRBJ2-7, with TRBD2 matching over 10 bases. Germline CDR1 is MNHEY and CDR2 is SMNVEV (reference sequence). The CDR3 has 15 amino acids. The ends lost 5 bases at V and 4 bases at J; junction bases unmatched: 8. The CDR3 reads CASSTLAGVPYEQYF. CDR3 nucleotides: TGTGCCAGCAGTACTCTAGCGGGAGTTCCATACGAGCAGTACTTC.

V is TRBV18 and J is TRBJ1-1; unclear D gene. V was pared by 2 bases and J by 0 bases, with 13 bases between. The CDR3 runs to 16 residues. Looked up from germline, CDR1 is KGHSH and CDR2 is LQKENI. Here the CDR3 reads CASSPTPQAVNTEAFF. CDR3 coding DNA: TGTGCCAGCTCACCAACACCACAAGCCGTGAACACTGAAGCTTTCTTT.

The chain carries TRBV15 and TRBJ2-7; the D gene could be TRBD1 or TRBD2 (6 bases each). This CDR3 has 16 residues. V lost 1 base to trimming and J lost 1 base, with 14 bases between them. Germline-derived CDR1 and CDR2 are LNHNV and YYDKDF (reference sequence). This chain's CDR3 is CATSRGGGSDSYEQYF. The CDR3 DNA is TGTGCCACCAGCAGAGGAGGGGGGAGTGATTCCTACGAGCAGTACTTC.

The rearrangement uses TRBV27 and TRBJ1-5; 8 nucleotides agree with TRBD1. The V and J ends lost 2 bases and 4 bases, in that order; junction bases with no gene match: 4. Germline V gene lookup returns CDR1 MNHEY and CDR2 SMNVEV (reference sequence). The CDR3 extends over 15 amino acids. DNA for the CDR3: TGTGCCAGCAGTTTAGGACAGGGAGGGAATCAGCCCCAGCATTTT. Translating it yields CASSLGQGGNQPQHF.

This rearrangement joins TRBV28 to TRBJ2-1; 9 nucleotides align to TRBD2. The V gene's germline CDR1 is MDHEN and CDR2 SYDVKM. The V gene end was trimmed by 6 bases and the J gene end by 1 base; junction bases not matched to a gene: 7. The CDR3 length is 16 residues. The CDR3 sequence: CASRYSGSPSYNEQFF. DNA for the CDR3: TGTGCCAGCAGATATAGCGGGAGTCCATCCTACAATGAGCAGTTCTTC.

The genes are TRBV5-1 and TRBJ1-6; possible D gene TRBD1, 6 bases. Trimming left V 5 bases short and J 4 bases short, with 13 bases between. Germline V gene sequence: CDR1 SGHRS, CDR2 YFSETQ. CDR3 length equals 15 residues. The CDR3 reads CASRPAQGYNSPLHF. In DNA, the CDR3 is TGCGCCAGCAGGCCCGCCCAGGGGTATAATTCACCCCTCCACTTT.

The chain uses TRBV7-3 and TRBJ2-3; no clear D. The CDR3 consists of 13 residues. Germline V gene lookup returns CDR1 SGHTA and CDR2 FQGTGA. Trimming removed 4 bases at V and 5 bases at J, with 10 bases between. CDR3 DNA: TGTGCCAGCAGCTCGAACATAGGAGATACGCAGTATTTT. Protein product: CASSSNIGDTQYF.

This clone appeared a few times. This rearrangement joins TRBV2 to TRBJ1-3, with D perhaps matching TRBD1 (5 bases). Germline CDR1 reads SNHLY; CDR2 reads FYNNEI. Deletions cut 5 bases from V and 3 bases from J, with 14 bases between. CDR3 length: 15 residues. The CDR3 nucleotides are TGTGCCAGCAGTAGTTTGGGGGTAATTGGAAACACCATATATTTT. Translated: CASSSLGVIGNTIYF.

The chain carries TRBV5-1 and TRBJ2-5; 7 bases map to TRBD2. Germline lookup yields CDR1 SGHRS and CDR2 YFSETQ. V trimming: 4 bases; J trimming: 4 bases; junction bases outside the gene matches: 10. This CDR3 comprises 15 residues. The CDR3: CASSPPTSVGETQYF. In DNA form, the CDR3 reads TGCGCCAGCAGCCCTCCTACTAGCGTCGGAGAGACCCAGTACTTC. The full variable domain, rest sourced from reference TRBV5-1 and TRBJ2-5, is KAGVTQTPRYLIKTRGQQVTLSCSPISGHRSVSWYQQTPGQGLQFLFEYFSETQRNKGNFPGRFSGRQFSNSRSEMNVSTLELGDSALYLCASSPPTSVGETQYFGPGTRLLVL.

The J gene is TRBJ2-5, the V gene TRBV30; D is uncertain. Matching the DNA end better, TRBJ2-7 makes the J call doubtful. CDR1 and CDR2 (germline): GTSNPN, SVGIG (reference sequence). This CDR3 has 13 residues. CDR3 nucleotides: TGTGCCTGGAGTCGAGGTCAGACCTACGAGCAGTACTTC. It is translated as CAWSRGQTYEQYF.

The chain couples TRBV5-1 to TRBJ2-5; maybe TRBD2 (5 bases). The CDR3 extends over 13 amino acids. CDR1 is SGHRS and CDR2 is YFSETQ in the germline V gene. The V end was cut by 0 bases, the J end by 3 bases, with 6 bases between. The CDR3 region has the DNA TGCGCCAGCAGCTTGGACGGGAAAGAGACCCAGTACTTC. It is translated as CASSLDGKETQYF.

The genes are TRBV6-1 and TRBJ2-7; perhaps TRBD2 as D (6 bases). The V gene lost 1 base and the J gene lost 3 bases, with 22 bases spanning the gap. Germline V gene lookup returns CDR1 MNHNS and CDR2 SASEGT. The length of the CDR3 is 18 residues. This chain's CDR3 is CASSEVVGSAGLSYEQYF. In DNA form, the CDR3 reads TGTGCCAGCAGTGAAGTCGTAGGGTCGGCAGGACTAAGCTACGAGCAGTACTTC.

This chain uses TRBV7-9 with TRBJ2-1; D remains unclear. Trimming stripped 9 bases from V and 8 bases from J, with 14 bases between. This CDR3 has 12 residues. Germline loops: CDR1 SEHNR, CDR2 FQNEAQ (reference sequence). In DNA, the CDR3 is TGTGCCAGTCCCGGGTCTTTGGATGAGCAGTTCTTC. This translates into CASPGSLDEQFF.

This clone was detected only once. The rearrangement joins TRBV7-2 to TRBJ2-1; no clear D. Germline CDR1 and CDR2: SGHTA and FQGNSA. CDR3 length: 13 amino acids. The V gene lost 3 bases and the J gene lost 4 bases, with 7 bases spanning the gap. In DNA form, the CDR3 reads TGTGCCAGCAGCTTTCGAGTTTACAATGAGCAGTTCTTC. Its translation is CASSFRVYNEQFF.

A word on this clone: A much larger clone lies one base from this, so it may be a read error. This CDR3 is CASSSFYEQYF. DNA for the CDR3: TGTGCCAGCAGTTCCTTCTACGAGCAGTACTTC. This sequence joins TRBV27 and TRBJ2-7; D gene ambiguous. The CDR3 has 11 amino acids. Per germline, CDR1 MNHEY and CDR2 SMNVEV (reference sequence). The V end lost 4 bases, the J end lost 3 bases, and 4 bases lay between the germline ends.

The chain is built from TRBV6-1 and TRBJ1-4, with 10 positions matching TRBD1. This CDR3 comprises 14 residues. CDR1 and CDR2 from the germline V gene are MNHNS and SASEGT. The trim removed 6 bases at V and 8 bases at J, leaving 6 bases unmatched. In nucleotides, the CDR3 is TGTGCCAGCAGAGTCGACAGGGGGCGGGAAAAACTGTTTTTT. Encoded protein: CASRVDRGREKLFF.